This entry is about one T cell receptor beta chain. Its antigen is still unknown. The germline CDR1 and CDR2 sequences are SGHVS and FQNEAQ. The CDR3 is made up of 13 amino acids. Trimming took off 2 bases at V and 1 base at J, with 6 bases between the two ends. The data stem from a study of blood T cells in healthy people across ages. General observations from the study: Older individuals had lower TCR beta diversity per million T cells (the decline was roughly linear).

Alongside a J-beta primer mix, a sample-barcoded 5' primer served in a second PCR lasting about 7 to 12 cycles. Each cDNA molecule, via a template-switch adaptor with 12 random nucleotides, was tagged. All samples yielded 2.5 million or more CDR3-containing paired-end reads. One entry per CDR3 protein results from TCRdb running MiXCR on the 5' RACE reads. The sample holds 980,000 or so distinct CDR3 sequences, about 48% seen once. Total RNA was isolated from each sample in quantities of at least 6 micrograms. This chain uses TRBV7-8 with TRBJ2-7; D remains unclear. Sequenced sample: blood. The TCR sequence derives from a man younger than 45 in good health. This CDR3 is CASSLMASYEQYF. CDR3 sequence (DNA): TGTGCCAGCAGCTTAATGGCTTCCTACGAGCAGTACTTC. The entire variable domain, with the rest obtained from reference TRBV7-8 and TRBJ2-7, is as follows: GAGVSQSPRYKVAKRGQDVALRCDPISGHVSLFWYQQALGQGPEFLTYFQNEAQLDKSGLPSDRFFAERPEGSVSTLKIQRTQQEDSAVYLCASSLMASYEQYFGPGTRLTVT.